The clone carrying this T cell receptor beta chain was counted between two and nine times. Its antigen is unidentified. CDR1 is MNHNS and CDR2 is SASEGT in the germline V gene. The CDR3 spans 15 residues. V shed 5 bases and J 7 bases; nucleotides not matched to a gene: 6. TCRdb re-derived calls from the reads in MiXCR, one entry per CDR3 protein. The repertoire holds approximately 590,000 distinct CDR3 sequences, with roughly 42% as singletons. The data were obtained in a study of T cell repertoires in cytomegalovirus infection. This sample comprised cultured PBMCs, obtained from culture after CMV antigen stimulation. The chain recombines TRBV6-1 with TRBJ1-6, with TRBD1 matching 9 bases. This TCR was recovered from a human donor in good health (CMV status not recorded). Some clones in this sample may be carry-over from other donors' samples. Written as DNA, the CDR3 is TGTGCCAGCAGTCGACTTGGACAGGGGAATTCACCCCTCCACTTT. As protein: CASSRLGQGNSPLHF.